These T cell receptor beta chains were read from a single sample in a study of T cells in localized non-small cell lung cancer. Data came from immunoSEQ multiplex PCR; TCRdb stores just in-frame clones and leaves some out. This sample has some 10,000 clones, with roughly 84% found just once. The specimen was peripheral blood, collected before any cancer treatment. These receptors were collected from a male donor older than 55 with stage III lung adenocarcinoma. CDR3s include the opening cysteine and the closing phenylalanine or tryptophan. The D gene is left open where the match is weak. Clone size, where shown, is once, few, many, or a class for clones that have expanded.

cdr3_nt: TGCAGTGCAGGGGAAGAGACCCAGTACTTC; cdr3_aa: CSAGEETQYF; v_call: TRBV29-1; j_call: TRBJ2-5; d_call: NA; clone_size: NA
cdr3_nt: TGTGCCAGCAGTGAGCAGAGGAGCTATGGCTACACCTTC; cdr3_aa: CASSEQRSYGYTF; v_call: TRBV25-1; j_call: TRBJ1-2; d_call: NA; clone_size: NA
cdr3_nt: TGTGCCTACCAGGGGGGGAGGGGCACTGAAGCTTTCTTT; cdr3_aa: CAYQGGRGTEAFF; v_call: TRBV5-6; j_call: TRBJ1-1; d_call: TRBD1; clone_size: NA
cdr3_nt: TGTGCCAGCAGTTACTCTGGGCAGGCCGAGCAGTACTTC; cdr3_aa: CASSYSGQAEQYF; v_call: TRBV6-6; j_call: TRBJ2-7; d_call: NA; clone_size: NA
cdr3_nt: TGCGCCAGCAGCTTATCCGGGACAGATGGCTACACCTTC; cdr3_aa: CASSLSGTDGYTF; v_call: TRBV5-1; j_call: TRBJ1-2; d_call: TRBD1; clone_size: once
cdr3_nt: TGTGCCAGCAGCCGGACAGGGAGGGTGTCCAATGAGCAGTTCTTC; cdr3_aa: CASSRTGRVSNEQFF; v_call: TRBV7-6; j_call: TRBJ2-1; d_call: NA; clone_size: few
cdr3_nt: TGCAGCGTTGGTCAGCAGGGTGACGGGGAGCTGTTTTTT; cdr3_aa: CSVGQQGDGELFF; v_call: TRBV29-1; j_call: TRBJ2-2; d_call: NA; clone_size: NA
cdr3_nt: TGTGCCAGCAGCAATCTGGACAGGGGGAGCAATCAGCCCCAGCATTTT; cdr3_aa: CASSNLDRGSNQPQHF; v_call: TRBV28; j_call: TRBJ1-5; d_call: TRBD1; clone_size: NA
cdr3_nt: TGTGCCAGTAGTGGCCGGGCCTCGAACACTGAAGCTTTCTTT; cdr3_aa: CASSGRASNTEAFF; v_call: TRBV19; j_call: TRBJ1-1; d_call: NA; clone_size: NA
cdr3_nt: TGTGCCAGTAGTGTTAAAGACAGCTACAATCAGCCCCAGCATTTT; cdr3_aa: CASSVKDSYNQPQHF; v_call: TRBV19; j_call: TRBJ1-5; d_call: NA; clone_size: NA
cdr3_nt: TGTGCCAGCAGCTCACTTCCGGGACAGCTACAAGAGACCCAGTACTTC; cdr3_aa: CASSSLPGQLQETQYF; v_call: TRBV5-5; j_call: TRBJ2-5; d_call: TRBD1; clone_size: NA
cdr3_nt: TGTGCCAGCAGTGAACTGACAGAACCCTACAATGAGCAGTTCTTC; cdr3_aa: CASSELTEPYNEQFF; v_call: TRBV6-1; j_call: TRBJ2-1; d_call: NA; clone_size: few
cdr3_nt: TGTGCCAGCAGCTTCCACGACAGACCGAATTCACCCCTCCACTTT; cdr3_aa: CASSFHDRPNSPLHF; v_call: TRBV7-9; j_call: TRBJ1-6; d_call: NA; clone_size: NA
cdr3_nt: TGTGCCAGCAGCTTGGCCGCAGTGCGTCGCTACACCTTC; cdr3_aa: CASSLAAVRRYTF; v_call: TRBV5-6; j_call: TRBJ1-2; d_call: NA; clone_size: NA
cdr3_nt: TGTGCCAGCAGTCAAAAAAGGGACAGGGGACGGGGCACAGATACGCAGTATTTT; cdr3_aa: CASSQKRDRGRGTDTQYF; v_call: TRBV21-1; j_call: TRBJ2-3; d_call: NA; clone_size: NA
cdr3_nt: TGTGCCAGCAGCCAAGAGGATCGAGATACGCAGTATTTT; cdr3_aa: CASSQEDRDTQYF; v_call: TRBV4-2; j_call: TRBJ2-3; d_call: NA; clone_size: large
cdr3_nt: TGCGCCAGCAGCCAAGCACAGACTAGCGGTGATGAGCAGTTCTTC; cdr3_aa: CASSQAQTSGDEQFF; v_call: TRBV4-1; j_call: TRBJ2-1; d_call: TRBD2; clone_size: NA
cdr3_nt: TGTGCCACCAGCAGAATCGGGAAGCGTAATGAAAAACTGTTTTTT; cdr3_aa: CATSRIGKRNEKLFF; v_call: TRBV15; j_call: TRBJ1-4; d_call: NA; clone_size: once
cdr3_nt: TGTGCCAGCAGCTTGGAAACAGGGTCGAATGAGCAGTTCTTC; cdr3_aa: CASSLETGSNEQFF; v_call: TRBV13; j_call: TRBJ2-1; d_call: NA; clone_size: NA
cdr3_nt: TGTGCCAGCAGTTTATCGCGGCAGGGGGTGACCCAGTACTTC; cdr3_aa: CASSLSRQGVTQYF; v_call: TRBV27; j_call: TRBJ2-5; d_call: TRBD1; clone_size: NA
cdr3_nt: TGTGCCAGTAGTATAGTTTCCAGGGCATCTGGAAACACCATATATTTT; cdr3_aa: CASSIVSRASGNTIYF; v_call: TRBV19; j_call: TRBJ1-3; d_call: NA; clone_size: NA
cdr3_nt: TGTGCCAGCACTGATGGACTAGCGGGATCCTACGAGCAGTACTTC; cdr3_aa: CASTDGLAGSYEQYF; v_call: TRBV2; j_call: TRBJ2-7; d_call: TRBD2; clone_size: NA
cdr3_nt: TGTGCCAGCAGCTTGTATGCGGGCACAGATACGCAGTATTTT; cdr3_aa: CASSLYAGTDTQYF; v_call: TRBV5-8; j_call: TRBJ2-3; d_call: NA; clone_size: NA
cdr3_nt: TGTGCCAGCAGCCCGACAAAAGGGACTAGCGGCCTTGGGACAGATACGCAGTATTTT; cdr3_aa: CASSPTKGTSGLGTDTQYF; v_call: TRBV27; j_call: TRBJ2-3; d_call: TRBD2; clone_size: NA
cdr3_nt: TGTGCCAGCAGCCAAGGACTAGCGGGAGTGGACCGAGACACCGGGGAGCTGTTTTTT; cdr3_aa: CASSQGLAGVDRDTGELFF; v_call: TRBV14; j_call: TRBJ2-2; d_call: TRBD2; clone_size: NA
cdr3_nt: TGTGCCAGCAGCTTAGGGCGACTAGCGGGATACGAGCAGTACTTC; cdr3_aa: CASSLGRLAGYEQYF; v_call: TRBV7-8; j_call: TRBJ2-7; d_call: TRBD2; clone_size: NA
cdr3_nt: TGTGCCAGCAGCTTATCGGACAGGGGGCGGGATACGCAGTATTTT; cdr3_aa: CASSLSDRGRDTQYF; v_call: TRBV9; j_call: TRBJ2-3; d_call: TRBD1; clone_size: NA
cdr3_nt: TGTGCCAGCAGCGCCGGGGCGCGGGGGATCAAGACCCAGTACTTC; cdr3_aa: CASSAGARGIKTQYF; v_call: TRBV9; j_call: TRBJ2-5; d_call: TRBD2; clone_size: NA
cdr3_nt: TGTGCCAGCAGCTTAAGCGGGAGTGAAGAGACCCAGTACTTC; cdr3_aa: CASSLSGSEETQYF; v_call: TRBV7-2; j_call: TRBJ2-5; d_call: TRBD2; clone_size: NA
cdr3_nt: TGTGCCAGCAGCTTAGACCCGACAGGCTACAATGAGCAGTTCTTC; cdr3_aa: CASSLDPTGYNEQFF; v_call: TRBV11-2; j_call: TRBJ2-1; d_call: NA; clone_size: NA
cdr3_nt: TGTGCCAGCTCACGAGATTCTAGCGGGGGGCGGATAACCACAGATACGCAGTATTTT; cdr3_aa: CASSRDSSGGRITTDTQYF; v_call: TRBV18; j_call: TRBJ2-3; d_call: TRBD2; clone_size: NA
cdr3_nt: TGTGCCAGCAGCGTTGGGACAGGCACAGATACGCAGTATTTT; cdr3_aa: CASSVGTGTDTQYF; v_call: TRBV7-9; j_call: TRBJ2-3; d_call: TRBD1; clone_size: once
cdr3_nt: TGTGCCAGCAGCGTACGCGGCGGGGATTGGTACAATGAGCAGTTCTTC; cdr3_aa: CASSVRGGDWYNEQFF; v_call: TRBV7-2; j_call: TRBJ2-1; d_call: NA; clone_size: NA
cdr3_nt: TGTGCCAGCAGTCTAGTACAGGGGTATGATGGCTACACCTTC; cdr3_aa: CASSLVQGYDGYTF; v_call: TRBV2; j_call: TRBJ1-2; d_call: TRBD1; clone_size: once
cdr3_nt: TGTGCCAGCAGTACAGGGAACACTGAAGCTTTCTTT; cdr3_aa: CASSTGNTEAFF; v_call: TRBV28; j_call: TRBJ1-1; d_call: NA; clone_size: few
cdr3_nt: TGTGCCAGCTCACCACCGCTAGCGGGGGGGGGCTACAATGAGCAGTTCTTC; cdr3_aa: CASSPPLAGGGYNEQFF; v_call: TRBV18; j_call: TRBJ2-1; d_call: TRBD2; clone_size: NA
cdr3_nt: TGTGCCAGTAGTCCCCTCAGGGCCAATGGCTACACCTTC; cdr3_aa: CASSPLRANGYTF; v_call: TRBV19; j_call: TRBJ1-2; d_call: NA; clone_size: NA
cdr3_nt: TGTGCCAGCAGCCTGCAATCCGGGACGGGGGCTTACAATGAGCAGTTCTTC; cdr3_aa: CASSLQSGTGAYNEQFF; v_call: TRBV7-2; j_call: TRBJ2-1; d_call: NA; clone_size: NA
cdr3_nt: TGTGCCAGCAGCTTGGCCGCACTAGCGGGAGTCTCTGGGGCCAACGTCCTGACTTTC; cdr3_aa: CASSLAALAGVSGANVLTF; v_call: TRBV5-5; j_call: TRBJ2-6; d_call: TRBD2; clone_size: NA
cdr3_nt: TGTGCCATCAGTGAGTCGACAGGGGTAAACTACGAGCAGTACTTC; cdr3_aa: CAISESTGVNYEQYF; v_call: TRBV10-3; j_call: TRBJ2-7; d_call: TRBD1; clone_size: NA
cdr3_nt: TGTGCCAGCAGCTATAGACAGAGTGCCTACGAGCAGTACTTC; cdr3_aa: CASSYRQSAYEQYF; v_call: TRBV5-5; j_call: TRBJ2-7; d_call: NA; clone_size: NA
cdr3_nt: TGTGCCAGCACTGAGGGGGCCAGCTATGGCTACACCTTC; cdr3_aa: CASTEGASYGYTF; v_call: TRBV6-1; j_call: TRBJ1-2; d_call: TRBD1; clone_size: NA
cdr3_nt: TGTGCCAGTAGTCTAAGGGCTTTAAACACTGAAGCTTTCTTT; cdr3_aa: CASSLRALNTEAFF; v_call: TRBV19; j_call: TRBJ1-1; d_call: NA; clone_size: NA